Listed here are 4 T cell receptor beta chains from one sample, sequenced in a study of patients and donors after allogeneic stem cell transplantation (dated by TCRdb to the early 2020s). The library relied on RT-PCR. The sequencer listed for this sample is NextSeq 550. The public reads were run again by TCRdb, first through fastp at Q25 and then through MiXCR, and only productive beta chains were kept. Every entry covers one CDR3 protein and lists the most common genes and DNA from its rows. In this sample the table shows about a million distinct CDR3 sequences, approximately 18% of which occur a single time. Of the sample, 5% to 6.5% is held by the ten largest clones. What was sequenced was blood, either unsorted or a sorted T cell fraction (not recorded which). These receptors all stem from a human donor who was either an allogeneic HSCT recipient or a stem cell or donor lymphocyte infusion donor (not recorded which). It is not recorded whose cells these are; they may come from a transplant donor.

The CDR3 loop is CASSPGTGDYSNQPQHF. CDR3 nucleotide sequence: TGCGCCAGCAGCCCCGGGACAGGGGATTATAGCAATCAGCCCCAGCATTTT. The chain is built from TRBV5-1 and TRBJ1-5; 10 bases are a match to TRBD1. This CDR3 region has 17 residues. Per the germline V gene, CDR1 is SGHRS and CDR2 is YFSETQ. V was pared by 4 bases and J by 0 bases, with 7 bases of the junction left unmatched.

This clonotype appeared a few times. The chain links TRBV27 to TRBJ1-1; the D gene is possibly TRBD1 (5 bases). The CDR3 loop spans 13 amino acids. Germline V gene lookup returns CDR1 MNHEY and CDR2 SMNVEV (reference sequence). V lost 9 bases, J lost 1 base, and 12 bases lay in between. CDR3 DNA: TGTGCCAGTACCGGCGGGGGGAACACTGAAGCTTTCTTT. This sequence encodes CASTGGGNTEAFF.

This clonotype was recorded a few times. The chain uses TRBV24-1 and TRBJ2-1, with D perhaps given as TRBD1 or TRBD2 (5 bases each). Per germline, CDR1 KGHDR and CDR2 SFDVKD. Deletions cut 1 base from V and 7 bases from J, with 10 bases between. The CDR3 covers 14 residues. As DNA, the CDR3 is TGTGCCACCAGTGATTTTTGGGGACCGAATGAGCAGTTCTTC. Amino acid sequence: CATSDFWGPNEQFF.

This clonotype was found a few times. CDR3 nucleotide sequence: TGTGCCACCAAGGGCGAGAATGAGCAGTTCTTC. Its translation: CATKGENEQFF. The chain employs TRBV24-1 and TRBJ2-1, with D uncertain. V gave up 8 bases and J gave up 7 bases, with 8 bases separating them. Germline V gene sequence: CDR1 KGHDR, CDR2 SFDVKD. This CDR3 region has 11 residues.